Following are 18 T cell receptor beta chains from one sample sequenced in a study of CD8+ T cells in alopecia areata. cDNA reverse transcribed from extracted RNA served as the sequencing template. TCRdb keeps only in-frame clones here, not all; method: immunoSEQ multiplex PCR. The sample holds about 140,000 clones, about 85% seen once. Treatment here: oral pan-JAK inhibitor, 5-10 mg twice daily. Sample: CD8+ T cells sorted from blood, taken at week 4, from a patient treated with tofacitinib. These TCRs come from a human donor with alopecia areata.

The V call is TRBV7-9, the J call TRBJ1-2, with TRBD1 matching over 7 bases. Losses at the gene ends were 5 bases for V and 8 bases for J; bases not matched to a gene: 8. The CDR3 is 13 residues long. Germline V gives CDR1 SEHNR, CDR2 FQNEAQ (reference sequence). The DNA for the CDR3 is TGTGCCAGCAGCAATAACAGGGGAGGAGGCTACACCTTC. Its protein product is CASSNNRGGGYTF.

CDR3 DNA sequence: TGTGCCTGGTCATCGTACAGGGAGCAGCCCCAGCATTTT. It specifies CAWSSYREQPQHF. The chain uses TRBV30 and TRBJ1-5; TRBD1 might be the D (6 bases). Germline V gene data show CDR1 as GTSNPN and CDR2 as SVGIG (reference sequence). There are 13 residues in the CDR3. V gave up 5 bases and J gave up 7 bases, with 15 bases separating them.

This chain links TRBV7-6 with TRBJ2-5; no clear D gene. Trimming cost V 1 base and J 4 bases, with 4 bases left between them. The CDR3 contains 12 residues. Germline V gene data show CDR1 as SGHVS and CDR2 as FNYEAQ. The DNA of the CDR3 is TGTGCCAGCAGCTTAGACCGAGAGACCCAGTACTTC. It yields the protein CASSLDRETQYF.

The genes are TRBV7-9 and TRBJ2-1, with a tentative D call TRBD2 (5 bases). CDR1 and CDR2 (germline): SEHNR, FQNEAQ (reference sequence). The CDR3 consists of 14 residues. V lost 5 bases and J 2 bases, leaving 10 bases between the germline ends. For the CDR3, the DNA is TGTGCCAGCAGCACGGACTGGACCTACAATGAGCAGTTCTTC. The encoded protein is CASSTDWTYNEQFF.

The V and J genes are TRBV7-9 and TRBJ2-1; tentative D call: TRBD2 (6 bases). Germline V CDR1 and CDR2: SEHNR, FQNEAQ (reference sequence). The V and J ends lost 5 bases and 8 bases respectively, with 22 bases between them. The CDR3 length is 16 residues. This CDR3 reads CASSLRDSPWMDEQFF. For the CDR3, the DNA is TGTGCCAGCAGCCTACGGGACTCCCCCTGGATGGATGAGCAGTTCTTC.

The CDR3 region is CASRPEAGTYEQYF. The CDR3 DNA is TGTGCCAGCAGACCCGAGGCAGGGACCTACGAGCAGTACTTC. V usage is TRBV27 and J usage is TRBJ2-7; possible D gene TRBD1, 5 bases. V was pared by 6 bases and J by 2 bases, with 14 bases between. CDR1 is MNHEY and CDR2 is SMNVEV in the germline V gene (reference sequence). CDR3 length equals 14 residues.

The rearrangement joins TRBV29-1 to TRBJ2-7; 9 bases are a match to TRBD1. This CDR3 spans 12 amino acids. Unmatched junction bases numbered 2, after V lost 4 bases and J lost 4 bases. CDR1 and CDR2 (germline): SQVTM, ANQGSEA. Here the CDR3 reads CSVGDREYEQYF. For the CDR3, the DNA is TGCAGCGTTGGGGACAGGGAGTACGAGCAGTACTTC.

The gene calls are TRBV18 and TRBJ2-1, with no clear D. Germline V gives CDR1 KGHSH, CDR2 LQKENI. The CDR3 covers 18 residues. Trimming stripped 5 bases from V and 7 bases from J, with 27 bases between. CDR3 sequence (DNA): TGTGCCAGCTCATCCTGGACGAGTCCATGGTCCATTTTGAATGAGCAGTTCTTC. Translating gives CASSSWTSPWSILNEQFF. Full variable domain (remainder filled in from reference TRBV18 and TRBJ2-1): NAGVMQNPRHLVRRRGQEARLRCSPMKGHSHVYWYRQLPEEGLKFMVYLQKENIIDESGMPKERFSAEFPKEGPSILRIQQVVRGDSAAYFCASSSWTSPWSILNEQFFGPGTRLTVL.

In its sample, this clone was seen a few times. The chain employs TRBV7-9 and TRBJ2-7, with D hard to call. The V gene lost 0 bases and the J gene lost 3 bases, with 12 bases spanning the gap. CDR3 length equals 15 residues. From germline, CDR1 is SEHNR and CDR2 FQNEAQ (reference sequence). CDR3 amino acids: CASSLAGQRHYEQYF. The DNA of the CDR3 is TGTGCCAGCAGCTTAGCCGGGCAGCGCCACTACGAGCAGTACTTC.

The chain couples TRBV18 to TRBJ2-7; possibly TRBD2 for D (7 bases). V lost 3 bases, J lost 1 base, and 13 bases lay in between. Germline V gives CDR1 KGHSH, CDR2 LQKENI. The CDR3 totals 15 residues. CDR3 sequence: CASSPRGGYSYEQYF. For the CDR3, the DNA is TGTGCCAGCTCACCGAGGGGGGGCTATTCCTACGAGCAGTACTTC.

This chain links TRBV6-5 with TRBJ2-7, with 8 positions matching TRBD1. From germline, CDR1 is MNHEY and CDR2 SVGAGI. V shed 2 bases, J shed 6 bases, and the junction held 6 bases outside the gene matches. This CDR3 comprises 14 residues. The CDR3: CASSYRTGLGEQYF. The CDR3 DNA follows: TGTGCCAGCAGTTACCGGACAGGGCTCGGCGAGCAGTACTTC.

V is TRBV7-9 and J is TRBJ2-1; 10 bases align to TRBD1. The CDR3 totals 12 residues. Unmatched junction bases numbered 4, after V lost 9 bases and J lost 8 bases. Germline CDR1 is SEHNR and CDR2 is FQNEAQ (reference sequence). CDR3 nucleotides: TGTGCCAGGGTCGGACAGGGGGATGAGCAGTTCTTC. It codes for CARVGQGDEQFF.

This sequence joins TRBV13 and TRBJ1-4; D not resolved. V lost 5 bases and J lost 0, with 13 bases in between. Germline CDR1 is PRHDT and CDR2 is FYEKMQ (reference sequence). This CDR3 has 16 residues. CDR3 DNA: TGTGCCAGCAGCGGACCAGCTGAATCAACTAATGAAAAACTGTTTTTT. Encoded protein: CASSGPAESTNEKLFF.

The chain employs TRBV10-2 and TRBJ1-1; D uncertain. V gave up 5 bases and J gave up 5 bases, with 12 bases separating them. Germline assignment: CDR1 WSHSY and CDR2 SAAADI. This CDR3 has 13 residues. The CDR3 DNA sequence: TGCGCCAGCAGTCCACCGTGGGAGACTGAAGCTTTCTTT. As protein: CASSPPWETEAFF.

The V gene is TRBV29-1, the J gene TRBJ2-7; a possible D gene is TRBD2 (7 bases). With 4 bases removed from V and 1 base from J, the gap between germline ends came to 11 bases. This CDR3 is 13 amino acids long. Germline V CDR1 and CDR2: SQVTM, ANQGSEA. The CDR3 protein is CSVVGGQSYEQYF. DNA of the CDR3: TGCAGCGTTGTCGGGGGGCAGTCCTACGAGCAGTACTTC.

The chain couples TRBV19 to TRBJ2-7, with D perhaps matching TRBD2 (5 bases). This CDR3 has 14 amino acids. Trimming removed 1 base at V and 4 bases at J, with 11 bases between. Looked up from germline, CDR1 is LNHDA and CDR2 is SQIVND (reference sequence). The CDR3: CASSIGGIDYEQYF. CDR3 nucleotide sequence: TGTGCCAGTAGTATAGGAGGGATTGATTACGAGCAGTACTTC.

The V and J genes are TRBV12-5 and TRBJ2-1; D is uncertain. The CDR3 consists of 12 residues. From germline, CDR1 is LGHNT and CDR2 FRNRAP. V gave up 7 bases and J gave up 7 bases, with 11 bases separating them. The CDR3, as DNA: TGTGCTAGTGCCCTGAGCCCGAATGAGCAGTTCTTC. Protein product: CASALSPNEQFF. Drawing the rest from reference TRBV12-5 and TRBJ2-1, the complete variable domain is DARVTQTPRHKVTEMGQEVTMRCQPILGHNTVFWYRQTMMQGLELLAYFRNRAPLDDSGMPKDRFSAEMPDATLATLKIQPSEPRDSAVYFCASALSPNEQFFGPGTRLTVL.

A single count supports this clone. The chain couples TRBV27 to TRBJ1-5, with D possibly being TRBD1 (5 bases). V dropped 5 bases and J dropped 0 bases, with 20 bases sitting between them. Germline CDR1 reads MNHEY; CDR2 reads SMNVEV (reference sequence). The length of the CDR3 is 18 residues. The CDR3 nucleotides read TGTGCCAGCAGTCCCCACCCCGACAGAGGACATAGCAATCAGCCCCAGCATTTT. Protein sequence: CASSPHPDRGHSNQPQHF.